Listed below are T cell receptor beta chains from one sample, sequenced in a study of T cells in Graves' hyperthyroidism and ophthalmopathy. MiXCR was run by TCRdb on the multiplex PCR reads, yielding one entry per CDR3 protein. This table holds 800,000 or so distinct CDR3 sequences, 38% found once. Sequenced sample: blood. The source of these receptors is a man between 18 and 35 years old with Graves' hyperthyroidism. The CDR3 runs from the conserved cysteine through the conserved F or W. A D gene is named only where the DNA matches it firmly. For some rows the clone size is stated as once, few or many, or as a class when expanded; others skip it.

>TRBD1|TRBV10-2|many|TRBJ1-2|15
CASSESLTGDYGYTF
TGCGCCAGCAGTGAGAGTTTGACAGGGGACTATGGCTACACCTTC
>TRBD1|TRBV19|many|TRBJ1-4|14
CASQDRLWGEKLFF
TGTGCCTCACAGGACAGGCTGTGGGGTGAAAAACTGTTTTTT
>NA|TRBV29-1|many|TRBJ2-5|10
CSVEKETQYF
TGCAGCGTTGAGAAAGAGACCCAGTACTTC
>NA|TRBV2|few|TRBJ2-7|12
CATRDISYEQYF
TGTGCCACCCGGGACATCTCCTACGAGCAGTACTTC
>NA|TRBV25-1|few|TRBJ1-1|16
CASSWVFPAQRTEAFF
TGTGCCAGCAGTTGGGTCTTTCCGGCCCAAAGGACTGAAGCTTTCTTT
>NA|TRBV15|few|TRBJ2-3|14
CATSRGAGTDTQYF
TGTGCCACCAGCAGAGGGGCAGGCACAGATACGCAGTATTTT
>NA|TRBV12-3/TRBV12-4|NA|TRBJ1-6|13
CASTLRFNSPLHF
TGTGCCAGCACCCTGAGGTTCAATTCACCCCTCCACTTT
>NA|TRBV10-3|many|TRBJ2-7|13
CAISESGNYEQYF
TGTGCCATCAGTGAGTCGGGTAACTACGAGCAGTACTTC
>NA|TRBV25-1|many|TRBJ1-6|17
CASSESAESSYNSPLHF
TGTGCCAGCAGTGAATCGGCCGAGAGCTCCTATAATTCACCCCTCCACTTT
>NA|TRBV19|NA|TRBJ1-1|14
CASSMGVHDTEAFF
TGTGCCAGTAGTATGGGGGTTCATGACACTGAAGCTTTCTTT
>TRBD1|TRBV6-5|few|TRBJ2-2|14
CASSSTGTTGELFF
TGTGCCAGCAGTTCGACAGGGACCACCGGGGAGCTGTTTTTT
>NA|TRBV6-6|NA|TRBJ2-5|13
CASKPGLQETQYF
TGTGCCAGCAAGCCGGGCCTCCAAGAGACCCAGTACTTC
>TRBD1|TRBV25-1|NA|TRBJ2-5|15
CASSDPGQVAETQYF
TGTGCCAGCAGTGACCCGGGACAGGTCGCGGAGACCCAGTACTTC
>TRBD1|TRBV3-1|few|TRBJ2-7|15
CASSQDPGGPYEQYF
TGTGCCAGCAGCCAAGATCCAGGGGGCCCCTACGAGCAGTACTTC
>NA|TRBV5-1|many|TRBJ1-2|15
CASSLEPELNYGYTF
TGCGCCAGCAGCTTGGAACCAGAGCTTAACTATGGCTACACCTTC
>NA|TRBV7-9|NA|TRBJ2-5|14
CASSFDITKETQYF
TGTGCCAGCAGTTTTGACATTACTAAAGAGACCCAGTACTTC
>TRBD2|TRBV7-9|many|TRBJ2-5|13
CASSHAGEETQYF
TGTGCCAGCAGTCACGCGGGAGAAGAGACCCAGTACTTC
>NA|TRBV4-1|NA|TRBJ2-7|12
CASSQVWGEQYF
TGCGCCAGCAGCCAAGTCTGGGGGGAGCAGTACTTC
>NA|TRBV15|many|TRBJ2-2|14
CATSSRRGTGELFF
TGTGCCACCAGCAGCCGCAGGGGCACCGGGGAGCTGTTTTTT
>NA|TRBV7-6|many|TRBJ2-5|14
CASSQRWGGETQYF
TGTGCCAGCAGCCAGCGGTGGGGTGGCGAGACCCAGTACTTC
>NA|TRBV12-3/TRBV12-4|NA|TRBJ2-2|13
CASSFWRDGELFF
TGTGCCAGCAGTTTTTGGAGGGACGGGGAGCTGTTTTTT
>NA|TRBV13|NA|TRBJ2-7|15
CASSLGAGDWYEQYF
TGTGCCAGCAGCTTAGGGGCAGGGGATTGGTACGAGCAGTACTTC
>NA|TRBV7-3|NA|TRBJ2-6|17
CASSSADGSRGANVLTF
TGTGCCAGCAGCTCGGCGGATGGGTCCCGTGGGGCCAACGTCCTGACTTTC
>TRBD1|TRBV12-3/TRBV12-4|NA|TRBJ1-5|13
CASSWDRGRPQHF
TGTGCCAGCAGTTGGGACAGGGGAAGGCCCCAGCATTTT
>NA|TRBV19|NA|TRBJ1-1|15
CASSIDGGQNTEAFF
TGTGCCAGTAGTATAGATGGGGGACAGAACACTGAAGCTTTCTTT
>NA|TRBV24-1|many|TRBJ1-2|14
CATSDAEGATGYTF
TGTGCCACCAGTGATGCTGAAGGGGCGACTGGCTACACCTTC
>NA|TRBV7-9|many|TRBJ1-1|17
CASSSLLQGPMNTEAFF
TGTGCCAGCAGCTCACTTCTACAGGGACCCATGAACACTGAAGCTTTCTTT
>TRBD2|TRBV7-9|NA|TRBJ2-5|16
CASSHGGTSGMQTQYF
TGTGCCAGCAGCCACGGGGGCACTAGCGGGATGCAGACCCAGTACTTC
>NA|TRBV29-1|NA|TRBJ2-7|12
CSVGGSLDEQYF
TGCAGCGTAGGGGGGAGTCTCGACGAGCAGTACTTC
>NA|TRBV19|many|TRBJ2-2|13
CATSDSYSGELFF
TGTGCCACCTCGGACAGCTACTCCGGGGAGCTGTTTTTT
>NA|TRBV5-1|few|TRBJ2-7|15
CASSPEVTSSYEQYF
TGCGCCAGCAGCCCGGAGGTTACTAGCAGCTACGAGCAGTACTTC
>TRBD2|TRBV10-3|many|TRBJ2-7|15
CAISDRSGGSYEQYF
TGTGCCATCAGTGATCGAAGCGGGGGCTCCTACGAGCAGTACTTC
>TRBD2|TRBV20-1|NA|TRBJ2-7|15
CSARDGGGSSYEQYF
TGCAGTGCTAGAGATGGCGGCGGGAGCTCCTACGAGCAGTACTTC
>TRBD1|TRBV14|few|TRBJ2-7|16
CASSHSAWTGAYEQYF
TGTGCCAGCAGCCACTCGGCTTGGACAGGGGCCTACGAGCAGTACTTC
>TRBD2|TRBV7-6|NA|TRBJ2-7|15
CASSYLAGGPYEQYF
TGTGCCAGCAGCTATTTAGCGGGGGGCCCATACGAGCAGTACTTC
>TRBD1|TRBV3-1|NA|TRBJ2-7|14
CASNLGGHTYEQYF
TGTGCCAGCAACCTAGGGGGCCACACCTACGAGCAGTACTTC
>TRBD1|TRBV11-2|NA|TRBJ1-1|19
CASSLADGSHRGGYTEAFF
TGTGCCAGCAGCTTAGCCGACGGGTCGCACAGGGGGGGGTACACTGAAGCTTTCTTT
>TRBD1|TRBV7-8|few|TRBJ1-1|16
CASSLSVGGEDTEAFF
TGTGCCAGCAGCTTATCTGTAGGGGGCGAAGACACTGAAGCTTTCTTT
>TRBD1|TRBV7-8|NA|TRBJ2-6|21
CASTPSSGRSVTGAGANVLTF
TGTGCCAGCACGCCTTCCTCGGGACGCAGCGTTACAGGGGCTGGGGCCAACGTCCTGACTTTC
>NA|TRBV7-7|NA|TRBJ2-2|12
CASSQMSGELFF
TGTGCTAGCAGTCAAATGTCCGGGGAGCTGTTTTTT
>TRBD2|TRBV15|few|TRBJ2-7|16
CATSRLGVAGLYEQYF
TGTGCCACCAGCAGACTCGGGGTAGCGGGATTGTACGAGCAGTACTTC
>NA|TRBV5-5|few|TRBJ1-3|15
CASSSGDDSGNTIYF
TGTGCCAGCAGCTCTGGGGACGACTCTGGAAACACCATATATTTT
>NA|TRBV20-1|NA|TRBJ2-5|16
CSARVPEGAGRETQYF
TGCAGTGCTAGAGTTCCCGAGGGGGCTGGGAGGGAGACCCAGTACTTC
>NA|TRBV7-2|NA|TRBJ2-2|14
CASSVTRNTGELSW
TGTGCCAGCAGCGTTACTAGGAACACCGGGGAGCTGTCTTGG
>NA|TRBV12-3/TRBV12-4|NA|TRBJ2-7|13
CASMVNSDYEQYF
TGTGCCAGCATGGTGAACAGCGATTACGAGCAGTACTTC
>NA|TRBV7-9|many|TRBJ2-7|14
CASSFRDASYEQYF
TGTGCCAGCAGCTTTCGGGATGCATCTTACGAGCAGTACTTC
>TRBD1|TRBV7-6|NA|TRBJ1-1|18
CASSRAGTGYSGNTEAFF
TGCGCCAGCAGCAGGGCCGGGACAGGGTATTCGGGGAACACTGAAGCTTTCTTT
>NA|TRBV7-7|NA|TRBJ1-1|13
CASSLDGADEAFF
TGTGCTAGCAGCTTAGACGGGGCAGATGAAGCTTTCTTT
>TRBD1|TRBV7-2|NA|TRBJ1-1|15
CASSPGTGAHTEAFF
TGTGCCAGCAGCCCTGGGACAGGGGCTCACACTGAAGCTTTCTTT
>NA|TRBV15|many|TRBJ2-6|14
CATSSAEGANVLTF
TGTGCCACCAGCAGTGCCGAGGGGGCCAACGTCCTGACTTTC